One and the same sample provided the 6 T cell receptor beta chains below, sequenced in a study of blood T cell repertoires in COVID-19. Repertoires were generated with immunoSEQ multiplex PCR, while TCRdb's copy carries only in-frame clones and drops some. The repertoire holds 470,000 or so clones, with about 85% as singletons. Sequencing was carried out using PBMCs or T cells enriched from blood (not recorded which). These receptor sequences come from a woman aged 18 to 35 with acute COVID-19.

V gene TRBV7-9 combines with J gene TRBJ2-7; 9 nucleotides agree with TRBD1. The ends lost 6 bases at V and 6 bases at J; junction bases unmatched: 12. Germline-derived CDR1 and CDR2 are SEHNR and FQNEAQ (reference sequence). The CDR3 is made up of 15 amino acids. CDR3 protein: CASSFSRDRVGEQYF. The CDR3 region has the DNA TGTGCCAGCAGTTTTAGCCGGGACAGGGTAGGCGAGCAGTACTTC.

The genes are TRBV6-4 and TRBJ1-2, with 7 positions matching TRBD1. After removal of 2 bases from V and 7 bases from J, the junction contained 4 bases not matched to a gene. The CDR3 spans 13 residues. Germline-derived CDR1 and CDR2 are MRHNA and SNTAGT. The CDR3 spells CASSDKTGIGYTF. The CDR3 DNA reads TGTGCCAGCAGTGACAAGACAGGGATTGGCTACACCTTC.

The chain recombines TRBV6-6 with TRBJ2-1; TRBD2 matches at 8 bases. The CDR3 is 15 residues long. After removal of 5 bases from V and 6 bases from J, the junction contained 9 bases not matched to a gene. Germline V gene data show CDR1 as MNHNY and CDR2 as SVGAGI (reference sequence). The CDR3 reads CASSHIAGSGNEQFF. CDR3 sequence (DNA): TGTGCCAGCAGTCACATAGCGGGATCGGGCAATGAGCAGTTCTTC.

This chain connects TRBV15 to TRBJ2-2; D uncertain. V lost 0 bases and J lost 3, with 17 bases in between. The CDR3 covers 18 residues. CDR1 is LNHNV and CDR2 is YYDKDF in the germline V gene (reference sequence). The CDR3 loop is CATSRDRRNLGDTGELFF. The CDR3, as DNA: TGTGCCACCAGCAGAGATCGGCGGAACCTTGGAGACACCGGGGAGCTGTTTTTT.

V and J are TRBV25-1 and TRBJ2-7, with TRBD2 matching over 7 bases. This CDR3 is built from 13 residues. Germline CDR1 MGHDK, CDR2 SYGVNS. The junction had 11 bases not matched to a gene; V was cut back by 11 bases and J by 4 bases. In nucleotides, the CDR3 is TGTGCCTCCTCACGGGACTACTTATACGAGCAGTACTTC. Translated: CASSRDYLYEQYF.

The chain employs TRBV6-1 and TRBJ2-1, with TRBD2 matching over 13 bases. Trimming at V came to 4 bases and at J to 4 bases, leaving 4 bases not matched to a gene. In germline, CDR1 is MNHNS, CDR2 SASEGT. The CDR3 loop spans 16 amino acids. The CDR3 here is CASSGLAGGLYNEQFF. The CDR3 DNA reads as TGTGCCAGCAGTGGACTAGCGGGAGGTTTATACAATGAGCAGTTCTTC.